These T cell receptor beta chains were read from a single sample in a study of T cell clones after liver transplantation. TCRdb's copy holds only in-frame clones and misses some; the assay was immunoSEQ multiplex PCR. The profile covers tens of thousands of clones, with 82% appearing a single time and approximately 0.43% taken by the ten largest. Here the sequenced sample was CD4+ T cells from blood, taken approximately 3.5 years after liver transplant. These receptors were obtained from a human patient who received a liver transplant. Some T cells here may be from the graft donor. Each CDR3 is given with its conserved first and last residue. The D gene is left open where the match is weak. The size of a clone is reported for some rows only, either as once, few or many, or as a class for expanded clones.

D,V,size,J,DNA,CDR3
NA,TRBV7-6,once,TRBJ2-7,TGTGCCAGCAGCCCGAATAGGAAGTACGAGCAGTACTTC,CASSPNRKYEQYF
TRBD2,TRBV19,NA,TRBJ2-7,TGTGCCAGTAGTTCTATAGCGGGAGGATTACGCGAGCAGTACTTC,CASSSIAGGLREQYF
NA,TRBV19,once,TRBJ1-2,TGTGCCAGTAAACCCAAAGACGGCTATGGCTACACCTTC,CASKPKDGYGYTF
TRBD2,TRBV7-2,NA,TRBJ2-1,TGTGCCAGCAGCTCCCTGAGCGGGAGGATATACAATGAGCAGTTCTTC,CASSSLSGRIYNEQFF
NA,TRBV6-1,NA,TRBJ2-1,TGTGCCAGCAGTGGGTTCAGGGGGGTTGTGAGCTCTCAGCAGTTCTTC,CASSGFRGVVSSQQFF
TRBD1,TRBV28,NA,TRBJ1-1,TGTGCCAGCAGTCCCCGGACAGGGGTAATCACTGAAGCTTTCTTT,CASSPRTGVITEAFF
NA,TRBV14,NA,TRBJ2-2,TGTGCCAGCAGCCAAGATTCCCTCTTGTACACCGGGGAGCTGTTTTTT,CASSQDSLLYTGELFF
NA,TRBV19,NA,TRBJ2-2,TGTGCCAGTAGTATCCGGGGGCAGACCGGGGAGCTGTTTTTT,CASSIRGQTGELFF
TRBD2,TRBV30,NA,TRBJ2-7,TGTGCCTGGAGCCGACTAGCGGGCCCCTACGAGCAGTACTTC,CAWSRLAGPYEQYF
NA,TRBV19,NA,TRBJ2-2,TGTGCCAGTAGTTCAGGGAGGTCCAACACCGGGGAGCTGTTTTTT,CASSSGRSNTGELFF
NA,TRBV27,once,TRBJ2-7,TGTGCCAGCAGCCGGGCGGTTTCCTACGAGCAGTACTTC,CASSRAVSYEQYF
NA,TRBV29-1,NA,TRBJ2-7,TGCAGCGTGTGGCAGGGGATTGGGTACGAGCAGTACTTC,CSVWQGIGYEQYF
NA,TRBV27,NA,TRBJ1-1,TGTGCCAGCAGGCCCTTAGCGCGGGGTGAAGCTTTCTTT,CASRPLARGEAFF
NA,TRBV29-1,NA,TRBJ1-1,TGCAGCGTTCATAGTACGTTCGGGACTGAAGCTTTCTTT,CSVHSTFGTEAFF
NA,TRBV2,NA,TRBJ2-5,TGTGCCAGCAGTCCTTTTAGGAACCAAGAGACCCAGTACTTC,CASSPFRNQETQYF
TRBD1,TRBV6-6,NA,TRBJ2-7,TGTGCCAGCAGTTACTCCGACAGGGTCGACGAGCAGTACTTC,CASSYSDRVDEQYF
NA,TRBV19,NA,TRBJ2-7,TGTGCCAGTAGTATAGGCAGCAGGGGGAGGTACGAGCAGTACTTC,CASSIGSRGRYEQYF
NA,TRBV19,NA,TRBJ2-1,TGTGCCAGTAGTATCGGGCGGGCCTCAACAAATGAGCAGTTCTTC,CASSIGRASTNEQFF
TRBD1,TRBV25-1,NA,TRBJ2-3,TGTGCCAGCAGTGTAATTACAGGGGGCCCAACTTCTACGCAGTATTTT,CASSVITGGPTSTQYF
TRBD2,TRBV7-2,NA,TRBJ2-5,TGTGCCAGCAGCTTAGGAGCGCTAGCGGGAAGCCAAGAGACCCAGTACTTC,CASSLGALAGSQETQYF
NA,TRBV10-1,NA,TRBJ2-7,TGCGCCAACCCAAGACAGGGAGGTCCCTACGAGCAGTACTTC,CANPRQGGPYEQYF
NA,TRBV7-2,NA,TRBJ1-4,TGTGCCAGCAGCTTTAGCCTGAACCATGAAAAACTGTTTTTT,CASSFSLNHEKLFF
NA,TRBV5-4,NA,TRBJ2-1,TGTGCCAGCAGCTTAAAGGAGGGCTCCTACAATGAGCAGTTCTTC,CASSLKEGSYNEQFF
NA,TRBV30,NA,TRBJ2-6,TGTGCCTGGAGTAATGGGGCTGGGGCCAACGTCCTGACTTTC,CAWSNGAGANVLTF
NA,TRBV5-6,NA,TRBJ2-2,TGTGCCAGCAGCTTGGGGGAGAACACCGGGGAGCTGTTTTTT,CASSLGENTGELFF
NA,TRBV19,NA,TRBJ2-7,TGTGCCAGTAGCCACTACAGAGCTACCTACGAGCAGTACTTC,CASSHYRATYEQYF
NA,TRBV19,once,TRBJ2-5,TGTGCCAGTAGTATAAGGTTTCGGGGAACACAAGAGACCCAGTACTTC,CASSIRFRGTQETQYF
NA,TRBV6-5,NA,TRBJ2-2,TGTGCCAGCAGTTACAGGGGTATCGGGGAGCTGTTTTTT,CASSYRGIGELFF
NA,TRBV19,NA,TRBJ2-3,TGTGCCAGCCGAAGACAGGCGTCCAGGACAGATACGCAGTATTTT,CASRRQASRTDTQYF
NA,TRBV29-1,NA,TRBJ1-1,TGCAGTCCCGAGCCCCACAGGAACACTGAAGCTTTCTTT,CSPEPHRNTEAFF
TRBD2,TRBV6-1,few,TRBJ2-7,TGTGCCACGTTGGGACTAGCGGGAGACGAGCAGTACTTC,CATLGLAGDEQYF
NA,TRBV29-1,once,TRBJ2-3,TGCAGCGTTTATGGCCAAACAGATACGCAGTATTTT,CSVYGQTDTQYF
NA,TRBV5-1,NA,TRBJ2-3,TGCGCCAGCAGCGCGTGGGTAACAGATACGCAGTATTTT,CASSAWVTDTQYF
TRBD1,TRBV4-1,NA,TRBJ2-4,TGCGCCAGCAGCCAGACAGGGGCTGAGCAACGGAACATTCAGTACTTC,CASSQTGAEQRNIQYF
NA,TRBV6-6,once,TRBJ2-5,TGTGCCAGCAGTACTCAGGGGGAGACCCAGTACTTC,CASSTQGETQYF
TRBD2,TRBV29-1,NA,TRBJ2-1,TGCAGCGTTGGGACTACTAGCGTAACCTACAATGAGCAGTTCTTC,CSVGTTSVTYNEQFF
NA,TRBV20-1,NA,TRBJ2-7,TGCAGTGGTGGGAGGTACGAGCAGTACTTC,CSGGRYEQYF
NA,TRBV21-1,few,TRBJ2-1,TGTGCCAGCAGCAAAGAAATAGGGCTAGCGGGAAGGGAGTTAGGGTTAGAGCAGTTCTTC,CASSKEIGLAGRELGLEQFF
NA,TRBV2,NA,TRBJ2-7,TGTGCCAGCAGTACCTACTACGAGCAGTACTTC,CASSTYYEQYF
NA,TRBV9,NA,TRBJ1-1,TGTGCCAGCAGCGTATCAGGGATAGACACTGAAGCTTTCTTT,CASSVSGIDTEAFF
NA,TRBV5-1,NA,TRBJ1-1,TGCGCCAGCAGCTTGGTAGGACACGTAGACACTGAAGCTTTCTTT,CASSLVGHVDTEAFF
NA,TRBV2,NA,TRBJ1-2,TGTGCCAGCAGTGAATTGGGGGTGAACTATGGCTACACCTTC,CASSELGVNYGYTF
NA,TRBV28,once,TRBJ1-4,TGTGCCAGCAGCGAACAGGGCTCTAATGAAAAACTGTTTTTT,CASSEQGSNEKLFF
NA,TRBV9,NA,TRBJ1-5,TGTGCCAGCAGCGTAGCTGTAGGGCGCAATCAGCCCCAGCATTTT,CASSVAVGRNQPQHF
NA,TRBV19,NA,TRBJ2-2,TGTGCCAGTAGTAGGGCAGCTCATATGAACACCGGGGAGCTGTTTTTT,CASSRAAHMNTGELFF
NA,TRBV6-1,NA,TRBJ2-3,TGTGCCAGCACCCTTAGGGATACGCAGTATTTT,CASTLRDTQYF
NA,TRBV2,NA,TRBJ2-2,TGTGCCAGCAGCGGAAGGGGCAGGGTCCCCGGGGAGCTGTTTTTT,CASSGRGRVPGELFF
NA,TRBV5-1,NA,TRBJ2-2,TGCGCCAGCAGCTTGGGTTACCTAAACACCGGGGAGCTGTTTTTT,CASSLGYLNTGELFF
NA,TRBV28,NA,TRBJ1-3,TGTGCCAGCAGCAAAAGCGCCGGCGTTGGAAACACCATATATTTT,CASSKSAGVGNTIYF
TRBD2,TRBV6-4,NA,TRBJ2-1,TGTGCCAGCAGATCGACTAGCGGAGGTTACAATGAGCAGTTCTTC,CASRSTSGGYNEQFF
NA,TRBV28,NA,TRBJ2-2,TGTGCCAGCAGTTTGATGAGGTGGGACACCGGGGAGCTGTTTTTT,CASSLMRWDTGELFF
NA,TRBV6-1,few,TRBJ1-5,TGTGCCAGCAGTTCCGGGACGGGCTTGGGGAAGCCCCAGCATTTT,CASSSGTGLGKPQHF
TRBD2,TRBV15,NA,TRBJ2-7,TGTGCCACCAGCAGAGCGGCTAGCGGGACTTACGAGCAGTACTTC,CATSRAASGTYEQYF
NA,TRBV5-1,NA,TRBJ1-3,TGCGCCAGCAGCTTGGCGGGGCCTGGAAACACCATATATTTT,CASSLAGPGNTIYF
TRBD1,TRBV9,NA,TRBJ1-5,TGTGCCAGCAGCGTGACAGGGGATGGCAATCAGCCCCAGCATTTT,CASSVTGDGNQPQHF
NA,TRBV6-5,once,TRBJ2-5,TGTGCCAGCGCCCATGGGGTTGAAGAGACCCAGTACTTC,CASAHGVEETQYF
TRBD2,TRBV7-2,NA,TRBJ2-2,TGTGCCAGCAGCTTAAGGGGACCAACCACTAGCGGCCGCACCGGGGAGCTGTTTTTT,CASSLRGPTTSGRTGELFF
NA,TRBV15,NA,TRBJ2-5,TGTGCCACCAGCAGAGATAGGACTGTAGAGACCCAGTACTTC,CATSRDRTVETQYF
NA,TRBV7-2,NA,TRBJ1-5,TGTGCCAGCAGCTTATTAGGACAAGAGGGTCAGCCCCAGCATTTT,CASSLLGQEGQPQHF